Listed below are T cell receptor beta chains from one sample, sequenced in a study of radiation and T cells in renal cell carcinoma. Only in-frame clones appear in the TCRdb table, and some are missing; sequencing was by immunoSEQ multiplex PCR. This table has about 130,000 clones, about four fifths appearing once. The source was blood, collected from a patient whose treatment included radiotherapy and nephrectomy. These receptors were taken from a man aged 50 or older with renal cell carcinoma. Each CDR3 is given without its conserved first and last residue. Fields, in order: J gene, V gene, CDR3 protein.

TRBJ2-7 TRBV19 ASSPGTYEQY
TRBJ1-1 TRBV12-5 ASGEPGGHLNTEAF
TRBJ1-1 TRBV7-2 ASTPGWRNTEAF
TRBJ2-1 TRBV4-1 ASSQDPDRTQYNEQF
TRBJ1-2 TRBV7-9 ASSGGQGSYGYT
TRBJ2-5 TRBV7-9 ASSLASSGGEETQY
TRBJ1-2 TRBV27 ASSSIPRGHGYT
TRBJ1-2 TRBV6-1 ASSFDSYPDGYT
TRBJ1-2 TRBV19 ASSPGAGYGYT
TRBJ2-7 TRBV5-4 ASSSGLAGGLYEQY
TRBJ1-1 TRBV28 ASASPGRGPEAF
TRBJ1-1 TRBV2 ASTVTGAMNTEAF
TRBJ2-7 TRBV4-1 ASSQVAVGLASAYEQY
TRBJ2-3 TRBV7-7 ASSLGLADTQY
TRBJ2-7 TRBV30 AWRGTGGVHEQY
TRBJ2-7 TRBV7-9 ASSGTSGVTYEQY
TRBJ1-5 TRBV30 AWSDSRGNQPQH
TRBJ2-2 TRBV4-2 ASRGQGVSGELF
TRBJ2-1 TRBV7-3 ASSLTGSNEQF
TRBJ2-1 TRBV14 ASRQGLGSWNEQF
TRBJ2-7 TRBV4-3 ASSQLAGTDDSYEQY
TRBJ1-4 TRBV6-5 ASSPGREKLF
TRBJ2-3 TRBV6-5 ASKYSEAGVTDTQY
TRBJ2-5 TRBV2 ASSATGAQETQY
TRBJ2-3 TRBV7-9 ASSPSTWATDTQY
TRBJ2-1 TRBV20-1 SARLAGGPV
TRBJ2-7 TRBV7-9 ASSLGTRSYEQY
TRBJ1-3 TRBV21-1 ASELPKNGTFLLGNSGNTIY
TRBJ1-1 TRBV19 ASSDRNTEAF
TRBJ2-7 TRBV2 ASSERREGLHEQY
TRBJ1-5 TRBV4-1 ASSFRGGSNQPQH
TRBJ2-3 TRBV7-9 ASSPGTSGFTDTQY
TRBJ2-1 TRBV6-5 ATTRTSGPYNEQF
TRBJ1-6 TRBV27 ASRTPGASPLH
TRBJ2-5 TRBV4-2 ASSPGWGRAQETQY
TRBJ1-4 TRBV19 ASSIQPGGNEKLF
TRBJ1-2 TRBV2 ASSAAGGYGYT
TRBJ2-1 TRBV28 ASSGPGLAGASYNEQF
TRBJ2-5 TRBV28 ASSLRGETQY
TRBJ2-7 TRBV30 AWSTYRETYEQY
TRBJ2-2 TRBV28 ASRSHRDTAYTGELF
TRBJ1-1 TRBV23-1 ASSQSGGRNTEAF
TRBJ2-2 TRBV5-4 ASSFGGGAGNTGELF
TRBJ1-4 TRBV7-3 ASSPLNGGISNEKLF
TRBJ2-7 TRBV19 ASSVDRSSYEQY
TRBJ2-7 TRBV5-1 ASSRDTPYEQY
TRBJ1-4 TRBV5-1 ASSLGNTATNEKLF